These T cell receptor beta chains were read from a single sample in a study of beta chain features in type 1 diabetes. The method was immunoSEQ multiplex PCR; TCRdb's version includes in-frame clones alone and lacks a portion of them. The table records roughly 400,000 clones, over 9% of them present only once. Sequencing was performed on central memory CD4+ T cells from blood. All receptors come from a man aged 25 to 45 with type 1 diabetes. The CDR3 runs from the conserved cysteine through the conserved F or W. D genes are given only for firm matches. Some rows mark clone size as missing; the rest say once, few, many or name a class of expanded clone.

cdr3_nt | cdr3_aa | j_call | d_call | v_call | clone_size
TGTGCCAGCAGTTATCAAAGGGGAGGATATGGCTACACCTTC | CASSYQRGGYGYTF | TRBJ1-2 | . | TRBV6-5 | .
TGTGCCAGCAGCAGGGGGACTAGCGGGAGGAATGAGCAGTTCTTC | CASSRGTSGRNEQFF | TRBJ2-1 | TRBD2 | TRBV28 | .
TGTGCCTGGGATCTGCAGGGGAAGTCCTACAATGAGCAGTTCTTC | CAWDLQGKSYNEQFF | TRBJ2-1 | . | TRBV30 | .
TGTGCCAGCAGCGTAGAAAATCCCTTAAATGGCTACACCTTC | CASSVENPLNGYTF | TRBJ1-2 | . | TRBV9 | .
TGCGCCAGCAGCCAAGATTCATACAGGGGTTCGACAGATACGCAGTATTTT | CASSQDSYRGSTDTQYF | TRBJ2-3 | TRBD1 | TRBV4-3 | .
TGTGCCAGCAGCAATTCTCAAACACTCTCTGGGGCCAACGTCCTGACTTTC | CASSNSQTLSGANVLTF | TRBJ2-6 | . | TRBV7-8 | few
TGTGCCAGCAGCCCGGGACTAGGGGTAGGTGAGCAGTTCTTC | CASSPGLGVGEQFF | TRBJ2-1 | TRBD2 | TRBV28 | many
TGTGCCAGCAGCCCCGGGCGGATTGAAGCTTTCTTT | CASSPGRIEAFF | TRBJ1-1 | . | TRBV7-2 | few
TGTGCCAGCAGTTTGACAGGGGTCCCTGAAGCTTTCTTT | CASSLTGVPEAFF | TRBJ1-1 | TRBD1 | TRBV28 | few
TGTGCCAGCAGCTTAGAGGCGGGATCTAACTATGGCTACACCTTC | CASSLEAGSNYGYTF | TRBJ1-2 | . | TRBV11-2 | few
TGTGCCAGCAGTCGACAGCAGAATGAGCAGTTCTTC | CASSRQQNEQFF | TRBJ2-1 | . | TRBV7-2 | many
TGTGCCAGCAGTTTGGTAGGGTGGACTGAGGCCGGGGAGCTGTTTTTT | CASSLVGWTEAGELFF | TRBJ2-2 | . | TRBV27 | few
TGTGCCACCAGCAGAGGAGGGTACGGCGAGCAGTACTTC | CATSRGGYGEQYF | TRBJ2-7 | . | TRBV15 | .
TGTGCCAGCAGTTTTCTCGGGACAGGGGAGGGTAGGATTCAGCCCCAGCATTTT | CASSFLGTGEGRIQPQHF | TRBJ1-5 | TRBD1 | TRBV27 | .
TGTGCCACACATTACACGGGGGACTACCGTCTCGAGCAGTACTTC | CATHYTGDYRLEQYF | TRBJ2-7 | TRBD2 | TRBV6-5 | .
TGTGCCAGCAGCCGACGGACTAGCCTACAGGGAAAGACCCAGTACTTC | CASSRRTSLQGKTQYF | TRBJ2-5 | TRBD2 | TRBV28 | .
TGTGCCAGTATACCTGTAATTAGCAATCAGCCCCAGCATTTT | CASIPVISNQPQHF | TRBJ1-5 | . | TRBV28 | .
TGTGCCTGGAGTGTACATCTGGACAGTAGCTATGGCTACACCTTC | CAWSVHLDSSYGYTF | TRBJ1-2 | . | TRBV30 | once
TGTGCCAGCAGCTTGTTCACTAGCGACGACCCGGATACGCGGTATTTT | CASSLFTSDDPDTRYF | TRBJ2-3 | TRBD2 | TRBV7-3 | .
TGTGCCAGCAGCCTGAATCCACAGGGGAACCAGCCCCAGCATTTT | CASSLNPQGNQPQHF | TRBJ1-5 | TRBD1 | TRBV7-2 | once
TGCAGCGTTGACGGCCTTCGTGACGGGAGGGCGATTCCCACAGATACGCAGTATTTT | CSVDGLRDGRAIPTDTQYF | TRBJ2-3 | TRBD2 | TRBV29-1 | .
TGCGCCAGCAGCCAACGGGACAGTGAAGATCAGCCCCAGCATTTT | CASSQRDSEDQPQHF | TRBJ1-5 | TRBD1 | TRBV4-1 | .
TGCGCCAGCAGCCATGCTTTGCGGGCTAGAGGTAACATTCAGTACTTC | CASSHALRARGNIQYF | TRBJ2-4 | . | TRBV5-1 | few
TGCAGCGTTGAAGTCGGAGCCAGGCCAGGGGATCAGCCCCAGCATTTT | CSVEVGARPGDQPQHF | TRBJ1-5 | . | TRBV29-1 | .
TGTGCCAGCAGCTTAACCAACAACCCGAACACCGGGGAGCTGTTTTTT | CASSLTNNPNTGELFF | TRBJ2-2 | . | TRBV7-2 | few
TGTGCCAGCAGTTACGACTCCGAGCAGTACTTC | CASSYDSEQYF | TRBJ2-7 | . | TRBV6-6 | few
TGTGCCAGCAGCTTTTCCGGGGCGAACACCGGGGAGCTGTTTTTT | CASSFSGANTGELFF | TRBJ2-2 | . | TRBV7-2 | few
TGTGCCATCGGTGGGACAGGGGCCGCCTACGAGCAGTACTTC | CAIGGTGAAYEQYF | TRBJ2-7 | TRBD1 | TRBV10-3 | .
TGTGCCAGCAGTTTATGGGGCCAGGGATTCAGCGCTAGTGGCTACACCTTC | CASSLWGQGFSASGYTF | TRBJ1-2 | . | TRBV28 | .
TGTGCCTGGAGTAGGACAGCTAACACTGAAGCTTTCTTT | CAWSRTANTEAFF | TRBJ1-1 | . | TRBV30 | few
TGTGCCAGCAGACCGACAGGGAACGTGAACACTGAAGCTTTCTTT | CASRPTGNVNTEAFF | TRBJ1-1 | TRBD1 | TRBV28 | few
TGTGCCAGCAGTTCGGGACAGCTAAATGAAAAACTGTTTTTT | CASSSGQLNEKLFF | TRBJ1-4 | TRBD1 | TRBV28 | .